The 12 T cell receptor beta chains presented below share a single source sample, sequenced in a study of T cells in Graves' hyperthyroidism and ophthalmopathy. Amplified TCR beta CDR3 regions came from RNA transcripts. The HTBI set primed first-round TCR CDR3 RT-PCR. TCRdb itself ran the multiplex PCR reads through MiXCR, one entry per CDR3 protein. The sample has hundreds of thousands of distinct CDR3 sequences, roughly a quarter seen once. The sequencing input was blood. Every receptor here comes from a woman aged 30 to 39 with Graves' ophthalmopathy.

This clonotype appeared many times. As DNA, the CDR3 is TGCGCCAGCAGCTTGGATATTGACCTCTATGGCTACACCTTC. It specifies CASSLDIDLYGYTF. The chain employs TRBV5-1 and TRBJ1-2; no definite D call. The CDR3 is 14 amino acids. V was clipped by 0 bases and J by 4 bases, with 10 bases between them. From germline, CDR1 is SGHRS and CDR2 YFSETQ.

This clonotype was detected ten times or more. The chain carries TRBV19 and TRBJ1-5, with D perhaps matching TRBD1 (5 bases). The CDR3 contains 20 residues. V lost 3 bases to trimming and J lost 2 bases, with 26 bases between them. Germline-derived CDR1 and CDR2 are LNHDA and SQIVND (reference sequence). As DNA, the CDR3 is TGTGCCAGTAGTATTTCATCTGGCAGGGAGTTTTTTATTGGCAATCAGCCCCAGCATTTT. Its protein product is CASSISSGREFFIGNQPQHF.

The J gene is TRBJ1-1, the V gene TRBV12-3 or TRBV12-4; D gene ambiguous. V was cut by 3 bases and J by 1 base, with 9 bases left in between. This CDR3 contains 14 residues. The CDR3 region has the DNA TGTGCCAGCAGTTTCGGGGAGGGGAACACTGAAGCTTTCTTT. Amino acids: CASSFGEGNTEAFF.

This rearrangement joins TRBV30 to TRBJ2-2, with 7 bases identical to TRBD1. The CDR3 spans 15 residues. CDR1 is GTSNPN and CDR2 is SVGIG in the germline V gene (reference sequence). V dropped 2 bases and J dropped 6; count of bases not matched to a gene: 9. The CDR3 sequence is CAWSPVRGRAGELFF. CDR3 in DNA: TGTGCCTGGAGTCCGGTAAGGGGGCGAGCCGGGGAGCTGTTTTTT.

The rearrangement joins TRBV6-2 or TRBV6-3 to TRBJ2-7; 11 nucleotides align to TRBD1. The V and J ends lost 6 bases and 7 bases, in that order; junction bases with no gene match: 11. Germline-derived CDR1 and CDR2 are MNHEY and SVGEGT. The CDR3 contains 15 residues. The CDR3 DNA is TGTGCCAGCAGCCGCGGACAGGGGGCGTGGGGTGAGCAGTACTTC. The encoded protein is CASSRGQGAWGEQYF.

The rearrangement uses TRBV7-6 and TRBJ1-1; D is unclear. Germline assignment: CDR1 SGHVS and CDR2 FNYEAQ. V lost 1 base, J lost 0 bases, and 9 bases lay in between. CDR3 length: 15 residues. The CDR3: CASSLVASLNTEAFF. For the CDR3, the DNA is TGTGCCAGCAGCTTAGTGGCCAGTTTGAACACTGAAGCTTTCTTT.

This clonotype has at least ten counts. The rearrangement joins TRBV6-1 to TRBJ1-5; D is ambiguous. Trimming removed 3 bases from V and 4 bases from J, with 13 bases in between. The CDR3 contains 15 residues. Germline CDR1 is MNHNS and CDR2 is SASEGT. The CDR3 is CASSDPTRPNQPQHF. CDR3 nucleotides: TGTGCCAGCAGTGATCCTACACGGCCGAATCAGCCCCAGCATTTT.

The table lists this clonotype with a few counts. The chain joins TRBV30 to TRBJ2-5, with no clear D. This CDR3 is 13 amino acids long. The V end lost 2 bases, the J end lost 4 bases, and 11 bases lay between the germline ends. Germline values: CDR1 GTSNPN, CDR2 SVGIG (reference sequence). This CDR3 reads CAWSKGLGETQYF. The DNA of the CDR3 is TGTGCCTGGAGTAAAGGGTTGGGAGAGACCCAGTACTTC.

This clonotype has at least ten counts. CDR3 DNA sequence: TGTGCCAGCAGTCCCCGGGACAGGGGGTACGAGCAGTACTTC. Its translation: CASSPRDRGYEQYF. J is TRBJ2-7 and V is TRBV27, with 11 bases aligning to TRBD1. Germline-derived CDR1 and CDR2 are MNHEY and SMNVEV (reference sequence). V lost 5 bases and J lost 4; bases outside the gene matches: 4. This CDR3 has 14 residues.

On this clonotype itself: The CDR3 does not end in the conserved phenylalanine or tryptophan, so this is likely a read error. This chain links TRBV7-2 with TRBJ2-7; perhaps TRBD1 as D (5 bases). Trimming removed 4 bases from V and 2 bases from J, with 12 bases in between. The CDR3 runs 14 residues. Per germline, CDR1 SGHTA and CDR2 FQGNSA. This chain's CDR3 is CASSSLTGTYEQYY. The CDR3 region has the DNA TGTGCCAGCAGCTCTCTCACAGGAACCTACGAGCAGTACTAC.

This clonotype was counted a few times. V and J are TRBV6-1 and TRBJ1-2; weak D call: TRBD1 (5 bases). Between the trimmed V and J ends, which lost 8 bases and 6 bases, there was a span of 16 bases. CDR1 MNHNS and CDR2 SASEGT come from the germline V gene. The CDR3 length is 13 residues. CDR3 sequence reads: CASRGDSWDGYTF. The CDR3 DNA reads TGTGCCAGCCGGGGCGACTCCTGGGATGGCTACACCTTC.

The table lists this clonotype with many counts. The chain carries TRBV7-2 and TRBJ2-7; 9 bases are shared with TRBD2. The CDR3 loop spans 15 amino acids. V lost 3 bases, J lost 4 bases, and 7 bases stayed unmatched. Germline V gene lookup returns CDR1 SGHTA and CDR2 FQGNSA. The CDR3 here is CASSFISGGPYEQYF. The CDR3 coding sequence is TGTGCCAGCAGCTTCATAAGCGGGGGGCCATACGAGCAGTACTTC.